This T cell receptor beta chain was captured by sequencing in a study of PD-1 blockade in classical Hodgkin lymphoma (dated by TCRdb to 2020 to 2022). Regarding the complete study: Nivolumab dosing was 3 mg/kg intravenously every 2 weeks, continuing until either disease progression or unacceptable toxicity. To define a peripheral blood immune signature of response to PD-1 blockade in classical Hodgkin lymphoma, the study combined TCR beta sequencing with CyTOF. General conclusions and limits of the study: Diversity was lower in patients who began nivolumab less than 1 year after ASCT, so these patients were left out of later analyses to avoid confounding by immune reconstitution. The study covered only a single clinical trial cohort, and the causes of the repertoire differences, possibly disease activity or prior therapy, were still not defined. Newly diagnosed patients were reported to have lower baseline TCR diversity than healthy donors, and relapsed/refractory patients were reported to have lower baseline TCR diversity still. Among trial patients, those achieving complete response had baseline diversity similar to that of newly diagnosed patients, while diversity was significantly lower in partial responders and progressors. A significant rise by C4D1 was seen in CD4+ but not CD8+ TCR diversity (p=0.0027 vs p=0.16), with the rise being most apparent in complete responders (p=0.02).

The Qiagen DNeasy kit was used to extract genomic DNA from unsorted PBMCs and from the negatively selected CD4+ and CD8+ fractions. Using primers that anneal to V and J segments, immunoSEQ multiplex PCR amplified the TCR beta CDR3 regions. A synthetic immune receptor repertoire was used to minimize amplification bias, and any residual bias was removed computationally once sequencing was done. The paper's data handling went like this. Repertoire diversity was quantified as the Shannon entropy index using custom Python scripts. Unsorted, CD4+ and CD8+ repertoires were examined separately, except in combined analyses, for which CD4+ and CD8+ sequences were merged in silico. A clone counted as expanded when the clone's frequency after treatment rose at least 2-fold relative to C1D1, and clones undetected at baseline were given a pseudocount of 0.5. Clones with 0 or 1 copy at C1D1 were classified as singleton clones, and clones with 2 or more copies were classified as non-singleton clones. Clones expanded in unsorted samples were labelled as CD4+, CD8+ or unknown by matching protein sequences in sorted samples from the same patient. Diversity changes from C1D1 to C4D1 were tested in paired samples using Wilcoxon tests. The clones in this table, taken by TCRdb from immuneACCESS, are in-frame only. Not every clone is retained; where verified, under half of the shortfall comes from an unresolved V gene, and the cause of the rest is unknown. That table furnishes V, J and clone size, whereas the DNA furnished D and trimming. The sample profile shows 15,000 to 16,000 clones; roughly 84% of them were found once. 30% to 40% of the sample is taken by the ten largest.

The cysteine opens and the phenylalanine closes a CDR3 of 15 amino acids. Only CDR3 DNA is held: 45 bases, read in frame from base 1. CDR1 and CDR2 are read off the germline V gene (reference sequence) as SEHNR and FQNEAQ. V lost 4 bases and J lost 7 bases, and the count of bases not matched to a germline gene is 6. About this clone itself: Its antigen specificity is not known. No base qualities exist here, and no much larger clone lies one base off it.

Read against the paper, the sample's time point label means: cycle 2 day 1 (C2D1) of nivolumab. Every trial patient had relapsed after autologous stem cell transplantation, and cohorts A, B and C differed in prior brentuximab vedotin exposure. The trial cohort was composed of approximately 60 patients with relapsed/refractory classical Hodgkin lymphoma, for whom complete response, partial response or progressive disease was recorded as best overall response. In the multi-cohort phase II CheckMate 205 trial, trial patients received single-agent nivolumab. An independent review committee assessed best overall response by applying the 2007 International Working Group response criteria. Trial PBMCs were obtained immediately prior to nivolumab initiation (C1D1) and on therapy at cycle 2 day 1 and cycle 4 day 1. After peripheral blood was drawn into 8 mL Vacutainer Cell Preparation Tubes, PBMCs were isolated by centrifugation and then cryopreserved.

The sequencing used peripheral blood mononuclear cells (PBMCs), collected before the second cycle of nivolumab. This sequence was found in a human donor with classical Hodgkin lymphoma. The V and J segments used are TRBV7-9 and TRBJ1-6; 8 central nucleotides agree with TRBD1. The CDR3 protein: CASSYTRDRNSPLHF. The base sequence is TGTGCCAGCAGCTACACCCGGGACAGGAATTCACCCCTCCACTTT.